The sequence of this TCR beta chain was determined in a study of graft-versus-host responses after intestinal transplantation. For the study at large: Anti-thymocyte globulin induction was given to all recipients, followed by tacrolimus and steroids for 2 to 4 years.

The CDR3 contains 15 residues. V was shortened by 5 bases and J by 0 bases, with 14 bases between the two germline ends. Germline V lookup: CDR1 SGHNT, CDR2 YENEEA. Method: immunoSEQ multiplex PCR; TCRdb's copy keeps in-frame clones and lacks some. The sample shows 100,000 to 140,000 clones, roughly 89% of them seen only once. In the case of this clone: Its target is not known.

The source was unstimulated CD4+ T cells sorted from spleen or lymph node cells, collected before transplant. The sequence was obtained from a human donor who was the organ donor for an intestinal transplant. The chain carries TRBV11-3 and TRBJ2-7; tentative D call: TRBD2 (6 bases). Here the CDR3 reads CASSLGGGNSYEQYF. CDR3 sequence (DNA): TGTGCCAGCAGCCTGGGTGGGGGGAACTCCTACGAGCAGTACTTC.